This T cell receptor (beta chain) is drawn from a study of shared clonotypes between healthy human individuals. Assay: immunoSEQ multiplex PCR; the TCRdb copy retains only in-frame clones and omits some. The repertoire holds some 2,400,000 clones, with almost 96% as singletons. Partitioning of CD4+ cells yielded a CD45RA+ naive subset and a CD45RA-negative memory subset. CDR3 length: 12 residues. The ends lost 9 bases at V and 5 bases at J; junction bases unmatched: 5. The germline V gene encodes CDR1 SNHLY and CDR2 FYNNEI. The chain carries TRBV2 and TRBJ2-5; 8 bases are a match to TRBD1. The sample taken for sequencing was naive CD4+ T cells sorted from blood. Documented subset: CD45RA+ positively selected. The receptor was isolated from a man younger than 30 in good health. The CDR3, as DNA: TGTGCCAGTGGACAGGGTCGGGAGACCCAGTACTTC. This translates into CASGQGRETQYF. Complete variable domain (other parts from reference TRBV2 and TRBJ2-5): EPEVTQTPSHQVTQMGQEVILRCVPISNHLYFYWYRQILGQKVEFLVSFYNNEISEKSEIFDDQFSVERPDGSNFTLKIRSTKLEDSAMYFCASGQGRETQYFGPGTRLLVL.